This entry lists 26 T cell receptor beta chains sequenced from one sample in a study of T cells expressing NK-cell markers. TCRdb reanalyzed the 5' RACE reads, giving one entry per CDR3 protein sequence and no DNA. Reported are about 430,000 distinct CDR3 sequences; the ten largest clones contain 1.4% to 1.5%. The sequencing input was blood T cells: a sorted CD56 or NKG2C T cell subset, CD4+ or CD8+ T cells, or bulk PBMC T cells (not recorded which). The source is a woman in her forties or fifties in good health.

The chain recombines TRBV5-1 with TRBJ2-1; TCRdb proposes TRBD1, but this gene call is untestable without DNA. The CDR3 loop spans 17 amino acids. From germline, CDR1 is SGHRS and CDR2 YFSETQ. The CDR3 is CASSLGQWTGLRNEQFF.

This CDR3 is CASSVQGALYNEQFF. The chain uses TRBV5-1 and TRBJ2-1; TCRdb's D gene call, TRBD1, goes unchecked for lack of DNA. This CDR3 contains 15 residues. Looked up from germline, CDR1 is SGHRS and CDR2 is YFSETQ. The full variable domain, with the rest looked up from reference TRBV5-1 and TRBJ2-1, is KAGVTQTPRYLIKTRGQQVTLSCSPISGHRSVSWYQQTPGQGLQFLFEYFSETQRNKGNFPGRFSGRQFSNSRSEMNVSTLELGDSALYLCASSVQGALYNEQFFGPGTRLTVL.

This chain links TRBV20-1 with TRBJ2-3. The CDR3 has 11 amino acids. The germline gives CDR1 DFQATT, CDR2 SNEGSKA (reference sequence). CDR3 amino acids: CSALMTDTQYF.

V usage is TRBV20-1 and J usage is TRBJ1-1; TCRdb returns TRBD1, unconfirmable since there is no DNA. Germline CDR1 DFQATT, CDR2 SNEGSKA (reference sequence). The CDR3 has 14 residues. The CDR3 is CSTSRDRVFAEAFF.

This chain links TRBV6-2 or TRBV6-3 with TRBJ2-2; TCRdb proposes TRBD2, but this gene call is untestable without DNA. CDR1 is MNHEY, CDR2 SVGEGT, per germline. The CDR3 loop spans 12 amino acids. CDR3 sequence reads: CASGTSAGELFF.

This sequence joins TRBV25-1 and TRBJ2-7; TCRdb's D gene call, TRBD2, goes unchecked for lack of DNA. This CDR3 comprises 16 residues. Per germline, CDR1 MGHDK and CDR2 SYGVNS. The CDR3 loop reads CASRGLAGGTSYEQYF.

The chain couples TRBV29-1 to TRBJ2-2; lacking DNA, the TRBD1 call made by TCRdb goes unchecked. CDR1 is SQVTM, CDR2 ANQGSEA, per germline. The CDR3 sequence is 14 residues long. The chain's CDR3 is CSEQGSAYTGELFF.

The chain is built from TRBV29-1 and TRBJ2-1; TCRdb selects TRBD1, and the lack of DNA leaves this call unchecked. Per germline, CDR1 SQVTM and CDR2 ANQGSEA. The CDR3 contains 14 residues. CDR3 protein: CSVVSHRGNNEQFF.

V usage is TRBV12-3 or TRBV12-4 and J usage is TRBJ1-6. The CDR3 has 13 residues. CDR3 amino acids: CASSLATGSPLHF.

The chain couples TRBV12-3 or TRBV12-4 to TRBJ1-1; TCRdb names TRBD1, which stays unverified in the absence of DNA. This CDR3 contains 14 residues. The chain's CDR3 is CASRGVPMNTEAFF.

The CDR3 loop reads CASSHRLRTGNTGELFF. The V and J genes are TRBV6-1 and TRBJ2-2; TCRdb reports TRBD1, a call that lacks DNA to check it against. CDR1 and CDR2 (germline): MNHNS, SASEGT. The CDR3 loop spans 17 amino acids.

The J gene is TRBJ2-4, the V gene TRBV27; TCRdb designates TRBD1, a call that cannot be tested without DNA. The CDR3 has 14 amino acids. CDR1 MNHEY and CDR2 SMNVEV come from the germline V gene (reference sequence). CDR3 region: CASRGGAGKNIQYF.

CDR3 sequence: CATSDLAGGPGDTQYF. The rearrangement uses TRBV24-1 and TRBJ2-3; TCRdb selects TRBD2, and the lack of DNA leaves this call unchecked. Germline values: CDR1 KGHDR, CDR2 SFDVKD. The CDR3 spans 16 residues.

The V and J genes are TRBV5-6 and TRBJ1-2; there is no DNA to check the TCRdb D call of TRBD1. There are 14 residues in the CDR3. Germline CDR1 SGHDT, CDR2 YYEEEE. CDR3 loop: CASSLGGGGYGYTF.

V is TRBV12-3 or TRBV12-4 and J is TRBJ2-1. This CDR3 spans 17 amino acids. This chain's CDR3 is CASSLRLGRLVSNEQFF.

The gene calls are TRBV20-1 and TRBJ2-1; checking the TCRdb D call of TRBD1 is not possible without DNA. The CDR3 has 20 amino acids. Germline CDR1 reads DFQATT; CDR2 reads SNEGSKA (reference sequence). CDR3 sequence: CSARDQRSRDPSRSYNEQFF.

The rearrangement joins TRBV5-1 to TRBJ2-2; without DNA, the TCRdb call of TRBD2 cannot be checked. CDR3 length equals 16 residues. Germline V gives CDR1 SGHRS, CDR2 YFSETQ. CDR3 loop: CASSLEAGPNTGELFF. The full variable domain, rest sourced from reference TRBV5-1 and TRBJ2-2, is KAGVTQTPRYLIKTRGQQVTLSCSPISGHRSVSWYQQTPGQGLQFLFEYFSETQRNKGNFPGRFSGRQFSNSRSEMNVSTLELGDSALYLCASSLEAGPNTGELFFGEGSRLTVL.

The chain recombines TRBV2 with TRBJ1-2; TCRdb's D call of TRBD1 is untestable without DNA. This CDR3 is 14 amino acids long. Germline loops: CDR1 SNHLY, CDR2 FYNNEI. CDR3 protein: CASRPRGGDYGYTF.

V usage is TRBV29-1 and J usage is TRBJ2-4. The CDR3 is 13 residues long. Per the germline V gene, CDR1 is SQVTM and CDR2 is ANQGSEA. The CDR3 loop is CSVHIVTKNIQYF.

CDR3 amino acids: CASSRIKGSGRWQYF. This rearrangement joins TRBV11-2 to TRBJ2-7; TCRdb calls TRBD1, which cannot be checked without DNA. The CDR3 has 15 residues. Looked up from germline, CDR1 is SGHAT and CDR2 is FQNNGV.

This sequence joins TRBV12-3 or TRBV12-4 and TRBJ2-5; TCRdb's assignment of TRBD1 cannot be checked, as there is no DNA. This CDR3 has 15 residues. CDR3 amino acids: CASSGSDPRRETQYF.

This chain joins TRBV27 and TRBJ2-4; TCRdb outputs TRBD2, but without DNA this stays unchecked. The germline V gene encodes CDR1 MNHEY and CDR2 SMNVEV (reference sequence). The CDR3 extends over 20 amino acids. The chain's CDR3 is CASSFRTSGRAGDIKNIQYF.

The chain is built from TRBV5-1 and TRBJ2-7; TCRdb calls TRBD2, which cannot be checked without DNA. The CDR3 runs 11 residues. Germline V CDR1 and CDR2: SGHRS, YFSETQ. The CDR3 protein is CASSSGTSQYF.

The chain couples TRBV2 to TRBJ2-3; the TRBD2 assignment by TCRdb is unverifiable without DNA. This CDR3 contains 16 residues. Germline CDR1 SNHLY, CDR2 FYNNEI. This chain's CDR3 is CASAGLAGAGTDTQYF.

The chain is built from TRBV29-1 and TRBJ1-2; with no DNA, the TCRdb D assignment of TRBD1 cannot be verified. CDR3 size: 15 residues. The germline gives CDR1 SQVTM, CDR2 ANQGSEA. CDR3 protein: CSVVPGLGSHYGYTF. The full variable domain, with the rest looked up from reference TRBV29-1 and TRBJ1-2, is SAVISQKPSRDICQRGTSLTIQCQVDSQVTMMFWYRQQPGQSLTLIATANQGSEATYESGFVIDKFPISRPNLTFSTLTVSNMSPEDSSIYLCSVVPGLGSHYGYTFGSGTRLTVV.

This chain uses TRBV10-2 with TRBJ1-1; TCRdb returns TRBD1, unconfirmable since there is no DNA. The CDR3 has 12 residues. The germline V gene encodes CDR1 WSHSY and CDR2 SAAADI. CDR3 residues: CASSESTGTSFF.